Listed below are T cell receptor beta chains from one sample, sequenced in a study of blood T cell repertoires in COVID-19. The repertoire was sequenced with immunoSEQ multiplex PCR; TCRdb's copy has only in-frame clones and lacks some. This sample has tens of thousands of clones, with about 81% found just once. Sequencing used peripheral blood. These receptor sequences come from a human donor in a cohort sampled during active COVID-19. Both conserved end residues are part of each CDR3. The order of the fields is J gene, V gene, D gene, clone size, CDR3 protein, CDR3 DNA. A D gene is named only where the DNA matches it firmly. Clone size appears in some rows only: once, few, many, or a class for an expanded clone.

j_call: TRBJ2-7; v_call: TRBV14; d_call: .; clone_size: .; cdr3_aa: CASSQESSGRSYEQYF; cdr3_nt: TGTGCCAGCAGCCAAGAGTCCAGCGGGCGCTCCTACGAGCAGTACTTC
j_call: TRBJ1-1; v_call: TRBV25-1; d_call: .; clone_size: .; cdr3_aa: CASSELEGSPEAFF; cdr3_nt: TGTGCCAGCAGTGAATTGGAAGGGAGCCCTGAAGCTTTCTTT
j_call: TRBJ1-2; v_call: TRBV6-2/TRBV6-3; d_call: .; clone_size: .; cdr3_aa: CASSYQPGRLDSYGYTF; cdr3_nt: TGTGCCAGCAGTTACCAACCCGGCAGGCTAGACAGCTATGGCTACACCTTC
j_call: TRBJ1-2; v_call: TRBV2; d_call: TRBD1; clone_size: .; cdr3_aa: CASRIKTGEAYGYTF; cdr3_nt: TGTGCCAGCAGAATTAAGACAGGGGAAGCCTATGGCTACACCTTC
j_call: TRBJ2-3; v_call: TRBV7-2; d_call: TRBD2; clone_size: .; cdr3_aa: CASNMGGITDTQYF; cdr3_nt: TGTGCCAGCAACATGGGGGGGATCACAGATACGCAGTATTTT
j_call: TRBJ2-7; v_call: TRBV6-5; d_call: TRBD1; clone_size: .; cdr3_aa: CASKPGQGSYEQYF; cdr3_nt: TGTGCCAGCAAACCGGGACAGGGGTCCTACGAGCAGTACTTC
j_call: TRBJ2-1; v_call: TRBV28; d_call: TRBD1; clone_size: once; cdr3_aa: CASRPLQGFYNEQFF; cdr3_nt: TGTGCCAGCAGACCTCTACAGGGGTTCTACAATGAGCAGTTCTTC
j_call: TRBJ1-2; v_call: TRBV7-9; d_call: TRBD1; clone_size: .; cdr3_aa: CASSRTGENVGYTF; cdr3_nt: TGTGCCAGCAGCCGGACAGGGGAAAACGTAGGCTACACCTTC
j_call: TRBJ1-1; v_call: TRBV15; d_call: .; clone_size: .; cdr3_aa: CATSTAGTRNTEAFF; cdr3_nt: TGTGCCACCAGCACGGCCGGGACAAGGAACACTGAAGCTTTCTTT
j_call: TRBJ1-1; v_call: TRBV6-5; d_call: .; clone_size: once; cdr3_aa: CASRGTYTPNTEAFF; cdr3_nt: TGTGCCAGCAGAGGGACATATACACCGAACACTGAAGCTTTCTTT
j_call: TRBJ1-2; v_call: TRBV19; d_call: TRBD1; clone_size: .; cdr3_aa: CASSATGGNGYTF; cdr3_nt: TGTGCCAGTTCCGCGACAGGGGGGAATGGCTACACCTTC
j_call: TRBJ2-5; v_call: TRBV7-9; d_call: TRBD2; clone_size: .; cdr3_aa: CATAGGPGETQYF; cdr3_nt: TGTGCCACCGCGGGGGGGCCAGGAGAGACCCAGTACTTC
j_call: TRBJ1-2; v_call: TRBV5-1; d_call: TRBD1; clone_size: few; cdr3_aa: CASSLEGAWTF; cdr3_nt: TGCGCCAGCAGCTTGGAGGGGGCTTGGACCTTC
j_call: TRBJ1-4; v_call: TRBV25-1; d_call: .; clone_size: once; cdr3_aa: CASSEYTYNEKLFF; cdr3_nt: TGTGCCAGCAGTGAATACACCTATAATGAAAAACTGTTTTTT
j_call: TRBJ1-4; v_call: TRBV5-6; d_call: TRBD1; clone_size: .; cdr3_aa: CASSLTGTDEKLFF; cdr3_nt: TGTGCCAGCAGCCTCACCGGGACAGACGAAAAACTGTTTTTT
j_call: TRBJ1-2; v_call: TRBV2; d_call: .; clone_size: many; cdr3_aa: CASSQTLAAGYTF; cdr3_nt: TGTGCCAGCAGTCAAACACTAGCCGCTGGCTACACCTTC
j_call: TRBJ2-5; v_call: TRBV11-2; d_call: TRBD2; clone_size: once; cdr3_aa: CASSLGLAGGDKETQYF; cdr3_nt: TGTGCCAGCAGCTTAGGACTAGCGGGGGGGGACAAAGAGACCCAGTACTTC
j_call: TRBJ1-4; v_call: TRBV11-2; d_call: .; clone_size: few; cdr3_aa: CASSLGLRRTNEKLFF; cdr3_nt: TGTGCCAGCAGCTTAGGGCTTCGGAGGACTAATGAAAAACTGTTTTTT
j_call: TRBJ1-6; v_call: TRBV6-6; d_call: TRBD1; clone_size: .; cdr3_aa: CASRVPGGNSPLHF; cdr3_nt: TGTGCCAGCAGAGTCCCAGGGGGCAACTCACCCCTCCACTTT
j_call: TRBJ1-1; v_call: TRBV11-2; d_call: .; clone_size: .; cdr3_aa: CASTEAGGGAFF; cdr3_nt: TGTGCCAGCACCGAAGCGGGGGGAGGCGCTTTCTTT
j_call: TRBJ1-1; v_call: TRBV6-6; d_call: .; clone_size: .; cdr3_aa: CASSYSIGHGLKAFF; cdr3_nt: TGTGCCAGCAGTTACTCGATAGGTCACGGACTGAAAGCTTTCTTT
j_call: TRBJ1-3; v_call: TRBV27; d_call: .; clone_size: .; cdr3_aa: CASSLRGQGGNTIYF; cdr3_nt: TGTGCCAGCAGTTTGCGGGGGCAGGGTGGAAACACCATATATTTT
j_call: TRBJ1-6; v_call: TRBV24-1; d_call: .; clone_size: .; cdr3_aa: CATSESSRGSSYNSPLHF; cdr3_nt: TGTGCCACCAGTGAATCTAGCCGGGGAAGCTCCTATAATTCACCCCTCCACTTT
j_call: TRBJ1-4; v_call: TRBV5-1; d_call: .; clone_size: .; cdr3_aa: CASSLDLPTNEKLFF; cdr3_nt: TGCGCCAGCAGCTTGGATCTCCCAACTAATGAAAAACTGTTTTTT
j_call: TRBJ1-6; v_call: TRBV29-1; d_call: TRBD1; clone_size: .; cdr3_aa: CSARQGRDSPLHF; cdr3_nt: TGCAGCGCCCGACAGGGGCGGGATTCACCCCTCCACTTT
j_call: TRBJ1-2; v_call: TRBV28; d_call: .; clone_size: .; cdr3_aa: CASSTPAGGDYGYTF; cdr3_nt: TGTGCCAGCAGCACCCCCGCGGGGGGCGATTATGGCTACACCTTC
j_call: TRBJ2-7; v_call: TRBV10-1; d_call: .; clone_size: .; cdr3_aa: CASSAPGLGSEQYF; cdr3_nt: TGCGCCAGCAGCGCTCCGGGACTCGGAAGCGAGCAGTACTTC
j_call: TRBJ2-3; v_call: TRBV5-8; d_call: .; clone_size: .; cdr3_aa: CASSLGASTYNTQYF; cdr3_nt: TGTGCCAGCAGCTTGGGGGCCTCGACCTATAATACGCAGTATTTT
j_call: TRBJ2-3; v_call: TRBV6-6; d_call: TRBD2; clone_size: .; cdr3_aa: CASRMGLAGVDGTQYF; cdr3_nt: TGTGCCAGCAGGATGGGACTAGCGGGGGTGGACGGTACGCAGTATTTT
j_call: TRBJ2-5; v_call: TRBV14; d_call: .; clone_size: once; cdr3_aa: CASSQERLYQETQYF; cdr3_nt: TGTGCCAGCAGCCAAGAGAGACTCTACCAAGAGACCCAGTACTTC
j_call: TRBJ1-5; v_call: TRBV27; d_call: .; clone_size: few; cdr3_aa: CASSLNGVGQPQHF; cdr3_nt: TGTGCCAGCAGTTTGAACGGAGTCGGGCAGCCCCAGCATTTT
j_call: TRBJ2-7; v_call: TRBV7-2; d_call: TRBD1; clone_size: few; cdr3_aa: CASSYLTGAYEQYF; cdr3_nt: TGTGCCAGCAGCTATCTAACAGGGGCCTACGAGCAGTACTTC
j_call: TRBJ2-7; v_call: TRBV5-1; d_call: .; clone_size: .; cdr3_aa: CASSLGEGAVGEQYF; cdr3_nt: TGCGCCAGCAGCTTGGGAGAGGGAGCAGTGGGGGAGCAGTACTTC
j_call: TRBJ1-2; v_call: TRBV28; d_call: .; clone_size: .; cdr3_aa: CASSPGGVLYGYTF; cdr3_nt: TGTGCCAGCAGTCCGGGGGGGGTCCTTTATGGCTACACCTTC
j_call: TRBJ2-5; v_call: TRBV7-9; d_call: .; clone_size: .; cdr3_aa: CASSPRGPETQYF; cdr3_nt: TGTGCCAGCAGCCCAAGGGGCCCGGAGACCCAGTACTTC
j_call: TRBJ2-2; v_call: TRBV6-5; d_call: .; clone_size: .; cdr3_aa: CASRKTPGDTGELFF; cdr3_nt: TGTGCCAGCAGAAAAACGCCAGGGGACACCGGGGAGCTGTTTTTT
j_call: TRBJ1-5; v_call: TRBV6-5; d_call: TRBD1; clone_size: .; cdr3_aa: CASSYSRRGPDQPQHF; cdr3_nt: TGTGCCAGCAGTTACTCGAGGAGGGGGCCAGATCAGCCCCAGCATTTT
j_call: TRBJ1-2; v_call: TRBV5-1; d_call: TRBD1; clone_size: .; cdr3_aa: CASSLATGGFYGYTF; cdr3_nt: TGCGCCAGCAGCTTGGCCACAGGGGGCTTCTATGGCTACACCTTC
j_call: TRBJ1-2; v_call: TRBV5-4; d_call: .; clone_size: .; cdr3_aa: CASSLLNSNYGYTF; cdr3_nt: TGTGCCAGCAGCTTGCTAAACAGTAACTATGGCTACACCTTC
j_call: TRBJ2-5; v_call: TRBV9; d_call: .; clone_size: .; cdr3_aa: CASSRVPGPETQYF; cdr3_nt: TGTGCCAGCAGCCGCGTACCAGGGCCGGAGACCCAGTACTTC